The 29 T cell receptor beta chains below all came from one sample that was sequenced in a study of blood T cell repertoires in COVID-19. The assay was immunoSEQ multiplex PCR, and TCRdb's table has in-frame clones only and misses some. The table shows some 180,000 clones, with 81% occurring only once. What was sequenced was peripheral blood. The receptors shown here come from a woman in her forties with COVID-19, enrolled during active disease.

The chain couples TRBV4-2 to TRBJ2-1; 10 nucleotides match TRBD2. This CDR3 is 16 amino acids long. The germline V gene encodes CDR1 LGHNA and CDR2 YNFKEQ. J lost 9 bases, V lost 2 bases, and 10 bases had no gene match. The CDR3 reads CASSQSTAGGLVEQFF. The CDR3, as DNA: TGTGCCAGCAGCCAAAGTACAGCGGGGGGGCTAGTTGAGCAGTTCTTC.

The V call is TRBV5-4, the J call TRBJ2-3, with a weak D call TRBD1 (6 bases). The CDR3 consists of 16 residues. Trimming removed 1 base at V and 5 bases at J, with 17 bases between. CDR1 is SGHNT and CDR2 is YYREEE in the germline V gene (reference sequence). CDR3 in DNA: TGTGCCAGCAGCTTGATGGGGGCTGGTGAATTAGATACGCAGTATTTT. Its protein product is CASSLMGAGELDTQYF.

The chain employs TRBV30 and TRBJ2-1; D is unclear. This CDR3 is built from 14 residues. Germline V gene data show CDR1 as GTSNPN and CDR2 as SVGIG (reference sequence). The V end lost 3 bases, the J end lost 7 bases, and 16 bases lay between the germline ends. CDR3 sequence reads: CAWSPTVSGNEQFF. CDR3 coding DNA: TGTGCCTGGAGCCCTACAGTTAGTGGGAATGAGCAGTTCTTC.

The chain recombines TRBV7-9 with TRBJ2-7; 12 bases match TRBD2. This CDR3 spans 14 amino acids. The germline CDR1 and CDR2 sequences are SEHNR and FQNEAQ (reference sequence). V shed 5 bases, J shed 4 bases, and the junction held 3 bases outside the gene matches. The CDR3 nucleotides are TGTGCCAGCAGCAACGGACTAGCGGGGTACGAGCAGTACGTC. Its protein is CASSNGLAGYEQYV.

The chain has TRBV27 and TRBJ2-3, with TRBD2 matching over 11 bases. The J segment lost 11 bases and the V segment lost 7 bases, leaving 20 bases of the junction unmatched. CDR3 length equals 17 residues. In germline, CDR1 is MNHEY, CDR2 SMNVEV (reference sequence). CDR3 sequence (DNA): TGTGCCAGCACCCTCACCCCCTCTAGCGGGGGGCTCCAGGGGCAGTATTTT. Translated: CASTLTPSSGGLQGQYF.

This clone showed up just once. The chain recombines TRBV5-1 with TRBJ2-7, with TRBD1 matching over 7 bases. Trimming removed 4 bases from V and 3 bases from J; junction bases left unmatched: 13. CDR1 SGHRS and CDR2 YFSETQ come from the germline V gene. The CDR3 covers 16 residues. The CDR3 DNA sequence: TGCGCCAGCAGCACAAAAACAGGGGATTTGAGCTACGAGCAGTACTTC. It codes for CASSTKTGDLSYEQYF. The entire variable domain, with the rest obtained from reference TRBV5-1 and TRBJ2-7, is as follows: KAGVTQTPRYLIKTRGQQVTLSCSPISGHRSVSWYQQTPGQGLQFLFEYFSETQRNKGNFPGRFSGRQFSNSRSEMNVSTLELGDSALYLCASSTKTGDLSYEQYFGPGTRLTVT.

V usage is TRBV15 and J usage is TRBJ1-2; possibly TRBD1 for D (5 bases). This CDR3 is built from 17 residues. The germline gives CDR1 LNHNV, CDR2 YYDKDF (reference sequence). Trimming cost V 0 bases and J 8 bases, with 22 bases left between them. The CDR3: CATSRETAEGRAGGYTF. DNA for the CDR3: TGTGCCACCAGCAGAGAGACGGCGGAGGGGCGCGCGGGAGGCTACACCTTC.

This chain links TRBV27 with TRBJ2-6, with a possible D match to TRBD2 (5 bases). In germline, CDR1 is MNHEY, CDR2 SMNVEV (reference sequence). V was shortened by 6 bases and J by 4 bases, with 7 bases between the two germline ends. The CDR3 runs to 13 residues. The CDR3 coding sequence is TGTGCCAGCAGGGACTCAGGGGCCAACGTCCTGACTTTC. Translation: CASRDSGANVLTF.

This clone occurred a few times. The chain uses TRBV7-9 and TRBJ2-7, with D uncertain. V lost 1 base to trimming and J lost 5 bases, with 6 bases between them. The length of the CDR3 is 12 residues. The germline gives CDR1 SEHNR, CDR2 FQNEAQ (reference sequence). CDR3 in amino acids: CASSLEAHEQYF. Written as DNA, the CDR3 is TGTGCCAGCAGCTTAGAAGCCCACGAGCAGTACTTC.

The chain has TRBV27 and TRBJ2-1, with TRBD2 matching 10 bases. CDR3 length: 16 amino acids. V lost 2 bases to trimming and J lost 7 bases; unmatched junction nucleotides: 8. Germline V CDR1 and CDR2: MNHEY, SMNVEV (reference sequence). The CDR3 DNA reads TGTGCCAGCAGTTTAATGGCTAGCGGGAGTGTAAATGAGCAGTTCTTC. Translated: CASSLMASGSVNEQFF.

This clone was observed a single time. At one end the junction does not follow the germline gene, possibly because of a read error. V usage is TRBV15 and J usage is TRBJ2-1; D call uncertain. CDR3 length: 14 residues. The germline CDR1 and CDR2 sequences are LNHNV and YYDKDF (reference sequence). Here the CDR3 reads CATSRGRQDLIWVF. CDR3 DNA sequence: TGTGCCACCAGCAGAGGAAGGCAGGATCTTATCTGGGTCTTC. Together with reference TRBV15 and TRBJ2-1, the CDR3 gives the full variable domain: DAMVIQNPRYQVTQFGKPVTLSCSQTLNHNVMYWYQQKSSQAPKLLFHYYDKDFNNEADTPDNFQSRRPNTSFCFLDIRSPGLGDTAMYLCATSRGRQDLIWVFGPGTRLTVL.

The chain has TRBV5-6 and TRBJ2-6, with a weak D call TRBD1 (6 bases). The CDR3 covers 14 residues. From germline, CDR1 is SGHDT and CDR2 YYEEEE. The V end lost 2 bases, the J end lost 6 bases, and 9 bases lay between the germline ends. The CDR3 DNA is TGTGCCAGCAGCTTACCAGGGGTGGCCAACGTCCTGACTTTC. It yields the protein CASSLPGVANVLTF.

This rearrangement joins TRBV7-2 to TRBJ2-3; D remains unclear. CDR3 length equals 12 residues. CDR1 is SGHTA and CDR2 is FQGNSA in the germline V gene. V was clipped by 5 bases and J by 2 bases, with 5 bases between them. The CDR3 protein is CASSLYTDTQYF. The CDR3 coding sequence is TGTGCCAGCAGCCTATACACAGATACGCAGTATTTT.

The genes are TRBV6-5 and TRBJ2-7, with 7 bases matching TRBD1. This CDR3 has 13 residues. Trimming cost V 4 bases and J 2 bases; bases outside gene matches: 2. Germline CDR1 MNHEY, CDR2 SVGAGI. The DNA for the CDR3 is TGTGCCAGCAGTTGGGACAGCGCCTACGAGCAGTACGTC. This gives the protein CASSWDSAYEQYV.

This rearrangement joins TRBV6-5 to TRBJ1-1; weak D call: TRBD1 (5 bases). CDR3 length: 13 residues. V was cut by 6 bases and J by 2 bases, with 10 bases left in between. Germline V lookup: CDR1 MNHEY, CDR2 SVGAGI. DNA for the CDR3: TGTGCCAGCAGCAAGACAGAAAACACTGAAGCTTTCTTT. Translating it yields CASSKTENTEAFF.

The CDR3 DNA reads TGCGCCAGCAGGGTGGACAGCCCTCCTCAGCCCCAGCATTTT. Translation: CASRVDSPPQPQHF. The chain links TRBV5-1 to TRBJ1-5, with D possibly matching TRBD1 (6 bases). Trimming removed 5 bases at V and 6 bases at J, with 15 bases between. CDR1 and CDR2 (germline): SGHRS, YFSETQ. The CDR3 extends over 14 amino acids.

The gene calls are TRBV7-8 and TRBJ2-5; 7 positions match TRBD2. This CDR3 spans 15 amino acids. Germline V gives CDR1 SGHVS, CDR2 FQNEAQ. Trimming removed 3 bases from V and 2 bases from J; junction bases left unmatched: 6. The CDR3 spells CASSLTSREQETQYF. The CDR3 region has the DNA TGTGCCAGCAGCTTGACCTCGCGGGAGCAAGAGACCCAGTACTTC.

This sequence joins TRBV23-1 and TRBJ2-2; TRBD1 agrees at 10 bases. TRBV23-1 belongs to the ORF category, with a function that is uncertain. V dropped 2 bases and J dropped 6; count of bases not matched to a gene: 6. This CDR3 comprises 16 residues. The CDR3: CASSQRDRGNPGELFF. The CDR3 DNA reads TGCGCCAGCAGTCAAAGGGACAGGGGTAACCCCGGGGAGCTGTTTTTT.

The CDR3 loop reads CASSSDSFFNYGYTF. The CDR3 bases are TGTGCCAGCAGCTCGGACAGCTTTTTTAACTATGGCTACACCTTC. The V gene is TRBV5-4, the J gene TRBJ1-2, with a possible D match to TRBD1 (6 bases). V lost 3 bases to trimming and J lost 1 base, with 13 bases between them. CDR1 is SGHNT, CDR2 YYREEE, per germline (reference sequence). The CDR3 is made up of 15 amino acids.

The V gene is TRBV28, the J gene TRBJ2-3; the match to TRBD1 covers 9 bases. Germline assignment: CDR1 MDHEN and CDR2 SYDVKM. This CDR3 has 14 residues. The V and J ends lost 7 bases and 4 bases, in that order; junction bases with no gene match: 6. The CDR3 DNA reads TGTGCCAGCAAATGGGACAGGGTGGCAGATACGCAGTATTTT. Translation gives CASKWDRVADTQYF.

The J gene is TRBJ1-5, the V gene TRBV27; D possibly corresponds to TRBD1 (6 bases). Germline CDR1 MNHEY, CDR2 SMNVEV (reference sequence). This CDR3 spans 15 amino acids. Deletions cut 5 bases from V and 4 bases from J, with 15 bases between. The CDR3 nucleotides read TGTGCCAGCAGTATAGGCTGGGGGCCGAATCAGCCCCAGCATTTT. Its protein is CASSIGWGPNQPQHF.

V usage is TRBV5-8 and J usage is TRBJ2-7; possible D gene TRBD2, 6 bases. CDR1 SGHTS and CDR2 YDEGEE come from the germline V gene. The CDR3 runs to 13 residues. Trimming removed 3 bases at V and 4 bases at J, with 11 bases between. CDR3 region: CASSSADYYEQYF. The DNA for the CDR3 is TGTGCCAGCAGCTCCGCGGACTATTACGAGCAGTACTTC. The full variable domain, its missing parts supplied by reference TRBV5-8 and TRBJ2-7, is EAGVTQSPTHLIKTRGQQATLRCSPISGHTSVYWYQQALGLGLQFLLWYDEGEERNRGNFPPRFSGRQFPNYSSELNVNALELEDSALYLCASSSADYYEQYFGPGTRLTVT.

This clone was detected only once. CDR3 bases: TGTGCCAGCAGCCCAGGACAGGGAGCAGATACGCAGTATTTT. This encodes CASSPGQGADTQYF. The chain is built from TRBV11-3 and TRBJ2-3, with 8 positions matching TRBD1. Germline lookup yields CDR1 SGHNT and CDR2 YENEEA. The CDR3 contains 14 residues. Germline trimming cut 5 bases from V and 4 bases from J; bases unmatched to any gene: 5.

J is TRBJ2-5 and V is TRBV3-1 (or the pseudogene TRBV3-2), with D unresolved. This CDR3 spans 15 amino acids. Germline V gene sequence: CDR1 LGHDT, CDR2 YNNKEL (reference sequence). The V gene lost 1 base and the J gene lost 5 bases, with 14 bases spanning the gap. The CDR3 reads CASSQAGGSGETQYF. The DNA of the CDR3 is TGTGCCAGCAGCCAAGCCGGCGGAAGTGGTGAGACCCAGTACTTC.

This clone was picked up one time. This sequence joins TRBV19 and TRBJ1-3; no firm D call. In germline, CDR1 is LNHDA, CDR2 SQIVND (reference sequence). V lost 5 bases to trimming and J lost 2 bases, with 13 bases between them. The CDR3 runs to 15 residues. CDR3 DNA: TGTGCCAGTAGTTCCCGGAGTGCTCCTGGAAACACCATATATTTT. It specifies CASSSRSAPGNTIYF.

This clone was counted only a few times. This rearrangement joins TRBV3-1 (or the pseudogene TRBV3-2) to TRBJ1-2; D gene uncertain. The CDR3 loop spans 14 amino acids. Trimming stripped 5 bases from V and 4 bases from J, with 14 bases between. Germline-derived CDR1 and CDR2 are LGHDT and YNNKEL (reference sequence). The DNA of the CDR3 is TGTGCCAGCAGCGAAAGATCTGGCGGCTATGGCTACACCTTC. Translated, it gives CASSERSGGYGYTF.

The chain recombines TRBV5-1 with TRBJ2-5; D may be TRBD2 (5 bases). V lost 4 bases and J lost 2, with 18 bases in between. CDR1 and CDR2 (germline): SGHRS, YFSETQ. This CDR3 has 16 residues. In DNA form, the CDR3 reads TGCGCCAGCAGCCCAAGGACTGGCTTAGGGCAAGAGACCCAGTACTTC. This encodes CASSPRTGLGQETQYF.

This chain links TRBV29-1 with TRBJ1-3; D call uncertain. V lost 4 bases, J lost 0 bases, and 7 bases lay in between. Germline V gene sequence: CDR1 SQVTM, CDR2 ANQGSEA. This CDR3 spans 13 amino acids. CDR3 amino acids: CSVGLSSGNTIYF. CDR3 coding DNA: TGCAGCGTTGGCCTGAGCTCTGGAAACACCATATATTTT.

This clone appeared once. This sequence joins TRBV21-1 and TRBJ2-1; the table assigns TRBD2, which was not confirmed against the DNA. TRBV21-1 is a documented pseudogene. The CDR3 runs 19 residues. CDR3 in amino acids: CASSNVTSGSPNSYNEQFF. CDR3 in DNA: TGTGCCAGCAGCAACGTGACTAGCGGGAGTCCCAACTCCTACAATGAGCAGTTCTTC.